Below, 28 T cell receptor beta chains from the same sample are listed, as sequenced in a study of cytomegalovirus exposure and HLA in healthy donors. 13 Jbeta primers and 60 Vbeta primers were used for the PCR. Generated by immunoSEQ multiplex PCR, the TCRdb table keeps only in-frame clones and is missing some. The sample consists of approximately 150,000 clones, 80% of them appearing once. The specimen was PBMCs. These receptors originate from a woman aged 40 to 50 in good health and CMV-seronegative.

In DNA form, the CDR3 reads TGTGCCAGCAGCTTTAAGGACCCGGACAGGGGGGTGATAGGGCAGTACTTC. It is translated as CASSFKDPDRGVIGQYF. This chain links TRBV7-3 with TRBJ2-7; 10 positions match TRBD1. This CDR3 has 17 amino acids. In germline, CDR1 is SGHTA, CDR2 FQGTGA. Trimming at V came to 3 bases and at J to 9 bases, leaving 17 bases not matched to a gene.

This chain links TRBV28 with TRBJ2-3, with TRBD2 identical over 9 bases. This CDR3 is built from 16 residues. In germline, CDR1 is MDHEN, CDR2 SYDVKM. V lost 6 bases to trimming and J lost 2 bases; unmatched junction nucleotides: 9. The CDR3 sequence is CASSYTAGGNTDTQYF. The CDR3 coding sequence is TGTGCCAGCAGCTATACAGCGGGGGGAAACACAGATACGCAGTATTTT.

The V gene is TRBV28, the J gene TRBJ2-7; tentative D call: TRBD2 (6 bases). Between the trimmed V and J ends, which lost 11 bases and 6 bases, there was a span of 20 bases. This CDR3 contains 13 residues. Germline loops: CDR1 MDHEN, CDR2 SYDVKM. CDR3: CAAHPGGFGEQYF. As DNA, the CDR3 is TGTGCCGCCCACCCTGGGGGGTTCGGCGAGCAGTACTTC.

J is TRBJ2-2 and V is TRBV5-6; 7 bases fit TRBD1. Germline values: CDR1 SGHDT, CDR2 YYEEEE. J was trimmed by 2 bases and V by 5 bases; bases with no gene match: 9. The CDR3 totals 16 residues. CDR3: CASRTTGVANTGELFF. The CDR3 DNA sequence: TGTGCCAGCAGGACTACAGGGGTTGCTAACACCGGGGAGCTGTTTTTT.

The rearrangement joins TRBV19 to TRBJ1-2, with D possibly matching TRBD1 (5 bases). The CDR3 has 12 residues. The germline CDR1 and CDR2 sequences are LNHDA and SQIVND (reference sequence). With 4 bases removed from V and 12 bases from J, the gap between germline ends came to 15 bases. Here the CDR3 DNA reads TGTGCCAGTAGTAGTGTCTGGGGCAAGGACACCTTC. Amino acids: CASSSVWGKDTF.

This clone occurred a few times. The J gene is TRBJ2-1, the V gene TRBV27; TRBD2 matches 11 bases. CDR1 MNHEY and CDR2 SMNVEV come from the germline V gene (reference sequence). CDR3 length: 23 amino acids. Trimming removed 3 bases from V and 4 bases from J; junction bases left unmatched: 26. The CDR3: CASSLLYGKDRVMTSGIYNEQFF. The CDR3 DNA reads TGTGCCAGCAGTTTGTTATACGGGAAGGACAGGGTAATGACTAGCGGGATATACAATGAGCAGTTCTTC.

The V call is TRBV12-5, the J call TRBJ2-1; a weak D match, TRBD2 (6 bases). The CDR3 covers 16 residues. V lost 0 bases, J lost 1 base, and 10 bases lay in between. Germline values: CDR1 LGHNT, CDR2 FRNRAP. This CDR3 reads CASGLVPGESYNEQFF. Here the CDR3 DNA reads TGTGCTAGTGGTTTGGTACCGGGGGAGTCCTACAATGAGCAGTTCTTC.

The chain employs TRBV28 and TRBJ2-2; 7 positions agree with TRBD2. The germline V gene encodes CDR1 MDHEN and CDR2 SYDVKM. This CDR3 comprises 14 residues. Trimming cost V 6 bases and J 5 bases; bases outside gene matches: 6. CDR3: CASSGGIGTGELFF. The CDR3 region has the DNA TGTGCCAGCAGCGGGGGGATAGGGACCGGGGAGCTGTTTTTT.

The V and J genes are TRBV10-3 and TRBJ1-1; D ambiguous. This CDR3 has 13 residues. Germline values: CDR1 ENHRY, CDR2 SYGVKD. Trimming pared 0 bases from V and 5 bases from J, leaving 7 bases between. The CDR3 loop is CAISESSGTEAFF. The CDR3 region has the DNA TGTGCCATCAGTGAGTCATCGGGGACTGAAGCTTTCTTT.

V and J are TRBV10-3 and TRBJ2-7; TRBD2 agrees at 8 bases. Losses at the gene ends were 3 bases for V and 2 bases for J; bases not matched to a gene: 3. Germline values: CDR1 ENHRY, CDR2 SYGVKD. The CDR3 runs to 14 residues. CDR3 DNA sequence: TGTGCCATCAGTGACGTAGCGGGGCCCTACGAGCAGTACTTC. Protein sequence: CAISDVAGPYEQYF.

The rearrangement uses TRBV28 and TRBJ1-5; 8 bases are shared with TRBD1. The germline gives CDR1 MDHEN, CDR2 SYDVKM. CDR3 length: 13 residues. With V trimmed by 5 bases and J by 6 bases, 3 bases remained unmatched. For the CDR3, the DNA is TGTGCCAGCAGTCCGGACAGGGTTCAGCCCCAGCATTTT. It codes for CASSPDRVQPQHF. The full variable domain, completed using reference TRBV28 and TRBJ1-5, is DVKVTQSSRYLVKRTGEKVFLECVQDMDHENMFWYRQDPGLGLRLIYFSYDVKMKEKGDIPEGYSVSREKKERFSLILESASTNQTSMYLCASSPDRVQPQHFGDGTRLSIL.

This clone was seen a handful of times. The gene calls are TRBV4-3 and TRBJ1-2, with D possibly matching TRBD1 (5 bases). Trimming pared 0 bases from V and 5 bases from J, leaving 13 bases between. Germline CDR1 reads LGHNA; CDR2 reads YSLEER. The CDR3 extends over 15 amino acids. In DNA, the CDR3 is TGCGCCAGCAGCCAAGATCTTTTAGGGACTTATGGCTACACCTTC. This encodes CASSQDLLGTYGYTF.

The rearrangement joins TRBV9 to TRBJ2-2; 7 nucleotides line up with TRBD2. Germline loops: CDR1 SGDLS, CDR2 YYNGEE. The length of the CDR3 is 15 residues. V dropped 2 bases and J dropped 1; count of bases not matched to a gene: 2. CDR3 bases: TGTGCCAGCAGCGTTTTAGCGGGGAACACCGGGGAGCTGTTTTTT. Translated, it gives CASSVLAGNTGELFF.

To note about this clone: Within the sample, other DNA sequences also encode this same CDR3. V usage is TRBV28 and J usage is TRBJ1-2; unclear D gene. This CDR3 contains 11 residues. The germline V gene has CDR1 MDHEN and CDR2 SYDVKM. V shed 3 bases and J shed 8 bases, with 7 bases lying between them. The CDR3 spells CASSLRYGYTF. In DNA, the CDR3 is TGTGCCAGCAGTTTGCGATACGGCTACACCTTC.

The chain has TRBV27 and TRBJ2-5; TRBD2 matches at 7 bases. Unmatched junction bases numbered 19, after V lost 6 bases and J lost 6 bases. Germline V CDR1 and CDR2: MNHEY, SMNVEV (reference sequence). CDR3 size: 17 residues. CDR3 nucleotide sequence: TGTGCCAGCAGCTTTGGGGACTATAGGCCCGGGGGGAAGACCCAGTACTTC. It translates to CASSFGDYRPGGKTQYF.

The chain joins TRBV5-4 to TRBJ2-2, with 10 bases lining up with TRBD2. In germline, CDR1 is SGHNT, CDR2 YYREEE (reference sequence). There are 16 residues in the CDR3. V shed 4 bases and J 0 bases; nucleotides not matched to a gene: 3. The CDR3 nucleotides read TGTGCCAGCAGCCCAACTAGCGGGGCGAACACCGGGGAGCTGTTTTTT. This codes for CASSPTSGANTGELFF.

The J gene is TRBJ2-7, the V gene TRBV19; TRBD2 aligns across 14 bases. Trimming at V came to 5 bases and at J to 7 bases, leaving 7 bases not matched to a gene. CDR1 is LNHDA, CDR2 SQIVND, per germline (reference sequence). The CDR3 runs 15 residues. CDR3 DNA sequence: TGTGCCAGTAGTCTTGGGACTAGCGGGAGTCAGGAGCAGTACTTC. Encoded protein: CASSLGTSGSQEQYF.

The chain carries TRBV6-4 and TRBJ2-2; 10 bases are shared with TRBD2. In germline, CDR1 is MRHNA, CDR2 SNTAGT. The CDR3 totals 17 residues. Losses at the gene ends were 5 bases for V and 4 bases for J; bases not matched to a gene: 10. This chain's CDR3 is CASSSLPSGRGTGELFF. The CDR3 DNA sequence: TGTGCCAGCAGTAGCCTCCCTAGCGGGAGAGGCACCGGGGAGCTGTTTTTT.

Only one count was recorded for this clone. This chain uses TRBV28 with TRBJ1-4, with 9 bases lining up with TRBD1. V shed 7 bases, J shed 7 bases, and the junction held 10 bases outside the gene matches. The CDR3 runs to 15 residues. Germline-derived CDR1 and CDR2 are MDHEN and SYDVKM. CDR3 nucleotides: TGTGCCAGCAAGGACCAACAGGGGGCCATTGAAAAACTGTTTTTT. As protein: CASKDQQGAIEKLFF.

The chain uses TRBV5-4 and TRBJ1-2, with D maybe TRBD1 (6 bases). This CDR3 contains 15 residues. Germline-derived CDR1 and CDR2 are SGHNT and YYREEE (reference sequence). Trimming left V 5 bases short and J 3 bases short, with 17 bases between. CDR3 residues: CASSLGAGVDYGYTF. As DNA, the CDR3 is TGTGCCAGCAGTCTGGGGGCAGGGGTGGACTATGGCTACACCTTC.

This chain links TRBV13 with TRBJ2-7, with D possibly TRBD2 on 6 matching bases. Trimming cost V 1 base and J 4 bases, with 8 bases left between them. Germline V lookup: CDR1 PRHDT, CDR2 FYEKMQ (reference sequence). CDR3 size: 13 residues. Here the CDR3 reads CASSLVGGYEQYF. The CDR3 DNA reads as TGTGCCAGCAGCTTAGTGGGGGGATACGAGCAGTACTTC.

The J gene is TRBJ2-7, the V gene TRBV5-1, with TRBD1 as a possible D gene (7 bases). The germline V gene has CDR1 SGHRS and CDR2 YFSETQ. The CDR3 spans 16 residues. Trimming stripped 4 bases from V and 4 bases from J, with 21 bases between. The CDR3 here is CASSITASRGDYEQYF. In DNA form, the CDR3 reads TGCGCCAGCAGCATCACGGCTAGCAGGGGGGATTACGAGCAGTACTTC.

This clone has only one observation. The V gene is TRBV7-8, the J gene TRBJ1-5; 12 nucleotides line up with TRBD1. Trimming cost V 3 bases and J 5 bases; bases outside gene matches: 2. Germline CDR1 is SGHVS and CDR2 is FQNEAQ. The CDR3 runs 15 residues. CDR3 sequence (DNA): TGTGCCAGCAGCTTTGGGACAGGGGGCCATCAGCCCCAGCATTTT. It is translated as CASSFGTGGHQPQHF.

The gene calls are TRBV5-1 and TRBJ2-5; 9 nucleotides agree with TRBD1. The tail of the sequence fits TRBJ2-7 better, so the J call may be wrong. Germline CDR1 reads SGHRS; CDR2 reads YFSETQ. The CDR3 has 17 amino acids. The CDR3 coding sequence is TGCGCCAGCAGTTCCGGGACAGGGAGCCCCAGCTCCTACGAGCAGTACTTC. Translation: CASSSGTGSPSSYEQYF.

The genes are TRBV2 and TRBJ2-3; tentative D call: TRBD1 (6 bases). The CDR3 is 15 amino acids. Germline values: CDR1 SNHLY, CDR2 FYNNEI. V was cut by 3 bases and J by 2 bases, with 12 bases left in between. The CDR3 nucleotides are TGTGCCAGCAGTGACCGACAGGTCCCCACAGATACGCAGTATTTT. Protein: CASSDRQVPTDTQYF.

The gene calls are TRBV27 and TRBJ2-7, with unresolved D. Germline-derived CDR1 and CDR2 are MNHEY and SMNVEV (reference sequence). Trimming stripped 3 bases from V and 0 bases from J, with 12 bases between. The CDR3 is 15 amino acids. The CDR3: CASSFLHLRSYEQYF. CDR3 nucleotides: TGTGCCAGCAGTTTCTTACACCTCCGCTCCTACGAGCAGTACTTC.

The chain uses TRBV2 and TRBJ2-6; no clear D. In germline, CDR1 is SNHLY, CDR2 FYNNEI. V lost 5 bases to trimming and J lost 2 bases, with 4 bases between them. The CDR3 spans 13 residues. DNA of the CDR3: TGTGCCAGCAGTCAGACTGGGGCCAACGTCCTGACTTTC. It translates to CASSQTGANVLTF.

This clone was picked up a small number of times. The chain carries TRBV7-3 and TRBJ1-2; D not resolved. Germline CDR1 is SGHTA and CDR2 is FQGTGA. The CDR3 sequence is 14 residues long. Trimming pared 1 base from V and 0 bases from J, leaving 6 bases between. CDR3 sequence (DNA): TGTGCCAGCAGCTTAAGGCCAGCTAACTATGGCTACACCTTC. Translated, it gives CASSLRPANYGYTF.